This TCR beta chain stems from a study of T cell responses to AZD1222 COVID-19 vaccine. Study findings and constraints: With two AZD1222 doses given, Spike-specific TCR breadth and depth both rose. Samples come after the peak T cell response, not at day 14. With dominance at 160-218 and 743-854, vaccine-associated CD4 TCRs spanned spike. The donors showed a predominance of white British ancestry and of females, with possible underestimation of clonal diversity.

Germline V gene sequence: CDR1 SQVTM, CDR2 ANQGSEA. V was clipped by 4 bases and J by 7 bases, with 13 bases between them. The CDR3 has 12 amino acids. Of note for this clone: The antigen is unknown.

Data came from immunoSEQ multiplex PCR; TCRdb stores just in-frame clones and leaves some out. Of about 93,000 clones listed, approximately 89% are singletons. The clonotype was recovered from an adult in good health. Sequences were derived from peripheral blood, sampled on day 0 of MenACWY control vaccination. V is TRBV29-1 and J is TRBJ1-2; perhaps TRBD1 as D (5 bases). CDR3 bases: TGCAGCGTTGCCAGGGAAGGGTCTGGCTACACCTTC. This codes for CSVAREGSGYTF. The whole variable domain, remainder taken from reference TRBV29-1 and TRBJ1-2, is SAVISQKPSRDICQRGTSLTIQCQVDSQVTMMFWYRQQPGQSLTLIATANQGSEATYESGFVIDKFPISRPNLTFSTLTVSNMSPEDSSIYLCSVAREGSGYTFGSGTRLTVV.